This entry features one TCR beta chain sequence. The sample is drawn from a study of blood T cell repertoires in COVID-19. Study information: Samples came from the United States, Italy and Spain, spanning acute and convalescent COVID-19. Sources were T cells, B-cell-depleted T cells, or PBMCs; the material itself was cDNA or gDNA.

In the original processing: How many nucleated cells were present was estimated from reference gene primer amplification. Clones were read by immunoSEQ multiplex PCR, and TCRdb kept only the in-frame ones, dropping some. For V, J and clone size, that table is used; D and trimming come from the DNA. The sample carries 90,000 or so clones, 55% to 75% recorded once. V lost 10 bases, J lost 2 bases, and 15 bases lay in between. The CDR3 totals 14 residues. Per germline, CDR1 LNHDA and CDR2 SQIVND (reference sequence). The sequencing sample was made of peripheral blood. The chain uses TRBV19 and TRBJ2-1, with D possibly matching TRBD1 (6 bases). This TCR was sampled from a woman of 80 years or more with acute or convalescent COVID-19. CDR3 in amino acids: CATKWGPTYNEQFF. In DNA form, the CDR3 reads TGTGCCACTAAGTGGGGGCCCACCTACAATGAGCAGTTCTTC.